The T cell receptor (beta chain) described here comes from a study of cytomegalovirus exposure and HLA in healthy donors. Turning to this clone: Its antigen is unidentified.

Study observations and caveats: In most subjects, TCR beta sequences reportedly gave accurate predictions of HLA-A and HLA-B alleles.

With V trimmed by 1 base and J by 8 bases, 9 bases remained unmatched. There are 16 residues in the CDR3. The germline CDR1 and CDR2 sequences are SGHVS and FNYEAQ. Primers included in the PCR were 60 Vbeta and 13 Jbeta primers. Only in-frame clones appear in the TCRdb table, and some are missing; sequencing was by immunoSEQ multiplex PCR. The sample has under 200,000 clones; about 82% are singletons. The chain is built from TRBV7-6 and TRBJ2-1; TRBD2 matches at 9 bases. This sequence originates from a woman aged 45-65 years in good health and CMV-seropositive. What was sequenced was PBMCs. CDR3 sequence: CASSLEGSGRGDEQFF. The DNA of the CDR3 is TGTGCCAGCAGCTTAGAGGGTAGCGGGAGAGGAGATGAGCAGTTCTTC.